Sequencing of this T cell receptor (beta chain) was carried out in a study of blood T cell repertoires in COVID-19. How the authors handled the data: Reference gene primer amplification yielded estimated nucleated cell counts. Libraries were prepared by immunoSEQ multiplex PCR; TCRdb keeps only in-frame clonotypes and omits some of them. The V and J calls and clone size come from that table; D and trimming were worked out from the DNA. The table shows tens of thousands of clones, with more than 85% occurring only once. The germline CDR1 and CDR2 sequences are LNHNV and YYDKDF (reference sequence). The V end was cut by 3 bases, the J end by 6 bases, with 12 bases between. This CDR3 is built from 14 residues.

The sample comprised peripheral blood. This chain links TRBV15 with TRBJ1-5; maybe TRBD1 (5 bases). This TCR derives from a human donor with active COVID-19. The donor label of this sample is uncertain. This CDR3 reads CATSSEAGGQPQHF. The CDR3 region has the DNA TGTGCCACCAGCAGTGAAGCGGGGGGTCAGCCCCAGCATTTT.